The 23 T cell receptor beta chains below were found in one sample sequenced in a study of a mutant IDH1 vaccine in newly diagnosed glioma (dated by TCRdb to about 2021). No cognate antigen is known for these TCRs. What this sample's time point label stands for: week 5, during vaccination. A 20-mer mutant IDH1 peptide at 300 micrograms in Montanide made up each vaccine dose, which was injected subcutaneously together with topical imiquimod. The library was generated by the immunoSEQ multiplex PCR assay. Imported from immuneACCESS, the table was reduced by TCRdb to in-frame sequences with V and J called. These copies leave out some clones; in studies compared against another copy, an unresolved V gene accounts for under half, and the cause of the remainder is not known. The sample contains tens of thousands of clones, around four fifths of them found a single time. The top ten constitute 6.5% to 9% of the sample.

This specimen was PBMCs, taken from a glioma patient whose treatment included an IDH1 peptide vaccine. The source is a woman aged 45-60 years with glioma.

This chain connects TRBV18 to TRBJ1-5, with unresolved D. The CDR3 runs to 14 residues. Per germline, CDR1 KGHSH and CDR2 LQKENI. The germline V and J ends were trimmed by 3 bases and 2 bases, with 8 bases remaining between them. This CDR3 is CASSPRDGNQPQHF. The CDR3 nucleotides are TGTGCCAGCTCACCTAGAGACGGCAATCAGCCCCAGCATTTT.

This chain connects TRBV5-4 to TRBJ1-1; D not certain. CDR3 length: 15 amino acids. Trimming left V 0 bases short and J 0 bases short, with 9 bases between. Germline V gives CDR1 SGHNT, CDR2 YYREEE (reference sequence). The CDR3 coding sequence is TGTGCCAGCAGCTTGGGTAAGCAGTTGAACACTGAAGCTTTCTTT. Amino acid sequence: CASSLGKQLNTEAFF.

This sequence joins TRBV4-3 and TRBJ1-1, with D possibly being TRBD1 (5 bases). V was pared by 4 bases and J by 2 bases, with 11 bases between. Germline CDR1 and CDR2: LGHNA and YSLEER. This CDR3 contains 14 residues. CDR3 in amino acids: CASSLGAANTEAFF. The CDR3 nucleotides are TGCGCCAGCAGCCTAGGGGCAGCCAACACTGAAGCTTTCTTT.

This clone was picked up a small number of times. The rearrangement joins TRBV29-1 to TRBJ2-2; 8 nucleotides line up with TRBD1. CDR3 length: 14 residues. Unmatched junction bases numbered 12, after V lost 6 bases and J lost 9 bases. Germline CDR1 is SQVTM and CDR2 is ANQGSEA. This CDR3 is CSVSGQDRGRELFF. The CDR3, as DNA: TGCAGCGTGTCGGGACAGGATCGAGGCAGGGAGCTGTTTTTT.

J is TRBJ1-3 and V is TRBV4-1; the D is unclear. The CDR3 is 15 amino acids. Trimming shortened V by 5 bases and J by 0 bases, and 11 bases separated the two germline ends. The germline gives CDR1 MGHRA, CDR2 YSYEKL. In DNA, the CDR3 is TGCGCCAGCAGCTATGAAGGGAACTCTGGAAACACCATATATTTT. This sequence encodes CASSYEGNSGNTIYF.

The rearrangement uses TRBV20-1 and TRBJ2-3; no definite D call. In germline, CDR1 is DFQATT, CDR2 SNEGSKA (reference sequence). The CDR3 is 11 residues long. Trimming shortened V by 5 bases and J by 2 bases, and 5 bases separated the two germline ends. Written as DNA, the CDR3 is TGCAGTGCTGGGTTCACAGATACGCAGTATTTT. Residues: CSAGFTDTQYF.

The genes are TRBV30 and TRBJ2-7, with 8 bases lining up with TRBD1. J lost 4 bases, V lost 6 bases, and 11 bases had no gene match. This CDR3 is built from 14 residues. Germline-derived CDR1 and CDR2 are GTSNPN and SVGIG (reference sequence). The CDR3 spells CACTPGQGEYEQYF. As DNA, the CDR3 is TGTGCCTGTACACCCGGACAGGGTGAGTACGAGCAGTACTTC. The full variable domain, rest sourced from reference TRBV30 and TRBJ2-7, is SQTIHQWPATLVQPVGSPLSLECTVEGTSNPNLYWYRQAAGRGLQLLFYSVGIGQISSEVPQNLSASRPQDRQFILSSKKLLLSDSGFYLCACTPGQGEYEQYFGPGTRLTVT.

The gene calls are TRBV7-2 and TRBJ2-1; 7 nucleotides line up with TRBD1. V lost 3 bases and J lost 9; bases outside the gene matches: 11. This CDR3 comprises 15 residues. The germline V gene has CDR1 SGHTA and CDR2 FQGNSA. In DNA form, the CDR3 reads TGTGCCAGCAGCTTGCTGGGACAGTATGCGTTTGAGCAGTTCTTC. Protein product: CASSLLGQYAFEQFF.

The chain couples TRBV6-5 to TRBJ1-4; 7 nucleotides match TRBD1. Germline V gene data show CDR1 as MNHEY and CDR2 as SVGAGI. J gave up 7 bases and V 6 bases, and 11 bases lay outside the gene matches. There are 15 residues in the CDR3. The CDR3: CASSAGTAGREKLFF. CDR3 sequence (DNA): TGTGCCAGCAGCGCCGGGACAGCCGGCCGTGAAAAACTGTTTTTT.

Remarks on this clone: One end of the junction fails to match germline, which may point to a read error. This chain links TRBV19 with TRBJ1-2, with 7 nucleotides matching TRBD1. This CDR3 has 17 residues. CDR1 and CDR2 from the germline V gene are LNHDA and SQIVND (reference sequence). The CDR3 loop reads CASSTPPDGTDLGGWAF. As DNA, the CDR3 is TGTGCCAGTAGTACTCCACCCGACGGGACAGATCTGGGTGGCTGGGCCTTC.

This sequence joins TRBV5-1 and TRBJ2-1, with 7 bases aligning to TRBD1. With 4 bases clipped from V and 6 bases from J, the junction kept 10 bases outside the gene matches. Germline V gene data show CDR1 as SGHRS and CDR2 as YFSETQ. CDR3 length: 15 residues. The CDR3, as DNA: TGCGCCAGCAGCGCCGGGACAGCACCTTCCAATGAGCAGTTCTTC. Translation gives CASSAGTAPSNEQFF. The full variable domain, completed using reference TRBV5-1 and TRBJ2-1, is KAGVTQTPRYLIKTRGQQVTLSCSPISGHRSVSWYQQTPGQGLQFLFEYFSETQRNKGNFPGRFSGRQFSNSRSEMNVSTLELGDSALYLCASSAGTAPSNEQFFGPGTRLTVL.

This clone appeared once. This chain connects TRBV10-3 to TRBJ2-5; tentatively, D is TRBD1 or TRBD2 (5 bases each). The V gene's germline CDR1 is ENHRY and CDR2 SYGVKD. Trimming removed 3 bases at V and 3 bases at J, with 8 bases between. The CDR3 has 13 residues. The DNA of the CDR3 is TGTGCCATCAGTGAAAGAGGGGAAGAGACCCAGTACTTC. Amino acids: CAISERGEETQYF.

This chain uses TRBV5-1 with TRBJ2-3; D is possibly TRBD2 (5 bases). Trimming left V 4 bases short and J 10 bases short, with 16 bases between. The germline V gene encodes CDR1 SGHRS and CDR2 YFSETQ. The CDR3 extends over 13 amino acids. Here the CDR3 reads CASSASGTLAQYF. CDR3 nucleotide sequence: TGCGCCAGCAGCGCCAGCGGTACCCTAGCGCAGTATTTT.

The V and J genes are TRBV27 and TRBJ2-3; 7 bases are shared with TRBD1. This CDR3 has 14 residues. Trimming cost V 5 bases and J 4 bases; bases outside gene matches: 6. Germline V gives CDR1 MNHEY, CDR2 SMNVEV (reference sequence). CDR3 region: CASSQRDRADTQYF. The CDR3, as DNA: TGTGCCAGCAGTCAGAGAGACAGGGCAGATACGCAGTATTTT.

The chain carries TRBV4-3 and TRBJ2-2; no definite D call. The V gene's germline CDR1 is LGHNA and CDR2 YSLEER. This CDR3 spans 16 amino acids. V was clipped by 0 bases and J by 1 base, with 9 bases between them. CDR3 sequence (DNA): TGCGCCAGCAGCCAAGATCGCAAAGGGAACACCGGGGAGCTGTTTTTT. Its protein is CASSQDRKGNTGELFF.

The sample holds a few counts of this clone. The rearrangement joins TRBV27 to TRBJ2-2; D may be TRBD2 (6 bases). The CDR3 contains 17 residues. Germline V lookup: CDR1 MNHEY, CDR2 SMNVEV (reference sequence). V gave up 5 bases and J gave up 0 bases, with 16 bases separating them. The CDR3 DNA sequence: TGTGCCAGCAGTGGGGCGGGGATACCAACGAACACCGGGGAGCTGTTTTTT. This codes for CASSGAGIPTNTGELFF.

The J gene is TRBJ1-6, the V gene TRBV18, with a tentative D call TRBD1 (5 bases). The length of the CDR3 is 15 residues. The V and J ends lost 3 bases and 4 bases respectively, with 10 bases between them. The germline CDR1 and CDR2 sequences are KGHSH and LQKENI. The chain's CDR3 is CASSPAGGYNSPLHF. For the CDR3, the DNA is TGTGCCAGCTCACCCGCGGGGGGTTATAATTCACCCCTCCACTTT.

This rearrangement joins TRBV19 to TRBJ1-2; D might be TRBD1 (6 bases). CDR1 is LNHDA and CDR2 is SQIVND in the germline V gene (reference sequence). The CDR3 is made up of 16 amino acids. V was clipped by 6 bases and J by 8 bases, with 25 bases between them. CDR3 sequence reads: CASSSTSGTRASGYTF. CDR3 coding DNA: TGTGCCAGTAGCTCAACCTCCGGGACAAGGGCCAGCGGCTACACCTTC.

The CDR3 reads CASSQATQGTRVNTEAFF. The CDR3 nucleotides read TGTGCCAGCAGCCAAGCAACCCAGGGGACAAGGGTGAACACTGAAGCTTTCTTT. The V call is TRBV4-2, the J call TRBJ1-1, with D tentatively TRBD1 (6 bases). CDR3 length: 18 amino acids. The germline gives CDR1 LGHNA, CDR2 YNFKEQ. The germline V and J ends were trimmed by 1 base and 0 bases, with 18 bases remaining between them.

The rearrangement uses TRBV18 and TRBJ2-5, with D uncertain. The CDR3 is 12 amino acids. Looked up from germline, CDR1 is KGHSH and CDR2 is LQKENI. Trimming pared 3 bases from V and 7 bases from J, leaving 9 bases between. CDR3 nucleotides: TGTGCCAGCTCACCGGAGTCAGGGACCCAGTACTTC. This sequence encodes CASSPESGTQYF.

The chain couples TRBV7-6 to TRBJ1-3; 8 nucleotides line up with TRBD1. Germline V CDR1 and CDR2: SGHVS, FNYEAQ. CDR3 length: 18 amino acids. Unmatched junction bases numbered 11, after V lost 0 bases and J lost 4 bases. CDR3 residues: CASSLAGWTGISGNTIYF. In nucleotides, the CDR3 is TGTGCCAGCAGCTTAGCGGGGTGGACAGGGATATCCGGAAACACCATATATTTT.

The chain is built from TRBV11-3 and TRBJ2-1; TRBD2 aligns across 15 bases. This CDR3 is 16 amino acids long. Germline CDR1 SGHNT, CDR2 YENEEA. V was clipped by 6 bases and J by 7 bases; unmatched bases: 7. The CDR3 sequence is CASRSRTSGGGNEQFF. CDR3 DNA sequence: TGTGCCAGCAGGTCTCGGACTAGCGGGGGGGGGAATGAGCAGTTCTTC.

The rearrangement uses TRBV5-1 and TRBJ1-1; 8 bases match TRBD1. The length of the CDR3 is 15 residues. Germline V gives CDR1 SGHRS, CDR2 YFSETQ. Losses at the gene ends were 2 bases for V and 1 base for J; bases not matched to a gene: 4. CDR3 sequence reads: CASSFSGQGNTEAFF. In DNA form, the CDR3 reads TGCGCCAGCAGCTTTTCAGGACAGGGGAACACTGAAGCTTTCTTT.